The 26 T cell receptor beta chains listed next were all sequenced from one sample in a study of blood T cell repertoires in COVID-19. The table came from immunoSEQ multiplex PCR; TCRdb's copy has only in-frame clones and leaves some out. The data contain tens of thousands of clones, 81% of them singletons. The specimen sequenced was peripheral blood. The receptors were gathered from a man at least 80 years old with COVID-19, enrolled during active disease.

The chain couples TRBV18 to TRBJ2-3; D perhaps matches TRBD1 (7 bases). The germline V gene has CDR1 KGHSH and CDR2 LQKENI. The length of the CDR3 is 15 residues. Trimming took off 2 bases at V and 4 bases at J, with 13 bases between the two ends. CDR3 protein: CASSPSGGSADTQYF. DNA for the CDR3: TGTGCCAGCTCACCATCAGGGGGGAGCGCAGATACGCAGTATTTT.

The chain links TRBV7-3 to TRBJ2-7; 8 positions match TRBD1. Trimming removed 5 bases from V and 2 bases from J; junction bases left unmatched: 5. This CDR3 contains 14 residues. CDR1 and CDR2 from the germline V gene are SGHTA and FQGTGA. DNA for the CDR3: TGTGCCAGCAGCAAGGGGACAGGCGCCTACGAGCAGTACTTC. It yields the protein CASSKGTGAYEQYF.

This sequence joins TRBV19 and TRBJ1-1; a weak D match, TRBD1 (6 bases). With 3 bases removed from V and 5 bases from J, the gap between germline ends came to 16 bases. CDR3 length equals 15 residues. Germline V gives CDR1 LNHDA, CDR2 SQIVND (reference sequence). The CDR3 nucleotides read TGTGCCAGTAGTATGAAACTACAGGGTTGGACTGAAGCTTTCTTT. It encodes CASSMKLQGWTEAFF.

The J gene is TRBJ2-6, the V gene TRBV7-2, with D possibly matching TRBD2 (6 bases). Germline V gene sequence: CDR1 SGHTA, CDR2 FQGNSA. Trimming stripped 5 bases from V and 0 bases from J, with 11 bases between. This CDR3 is 16 amino acids long. CDR3: CASSPRGGSGANVLTF. DNA of the CDR3: TGTGCCAGCAGCCCGAGGGGAGGCTCTGGGGCCAACGTCCTGACTTTC.

This clone was counted once. The chain joins TRBV23-1 to TRBJ1-5; D remains unclear. TRBV23-1 belongs to the ORF category, with a function that is uncertain. Trimming cost V 2 bases and J 2 bases, with 10 bases left between them. The CDR3 runs 15 residues. The CDR3 nucleotides are TGCGCCAGCAGTCAAGATCCTAGTTGCAATCAGCCCCAGCATTTT. This gives the protein CASSQDPSCNQPQHF.

The chain couples TRBV29-1 to TRBJ1-1, with D maybe TRBD1 (5 bases). V lost 6 bases and J 4 bases, leaving 21 bases between the germline ends. Germline CDR1 is SQVTM and CDR2 is ANQGSEA. CDR3 size: 15 residues. The CDR3 coding sequence is TGCAGCGTGCTGACGGAGGGGACCCTCACCACTGAAGCTTTCTTT. Protein: CSVLTEGTLTTEAFF.

This rearrangement joins TRBV30 to TRBJ1-1; 7 nucleotides agree with TRBD1. The CDR3 loop spans 14 amino acids. Germline loops: CDR1 GTSNPN, CDR2 SVGIG (reference sequence). Losses at the gene ends were 4 bases for V and 4 bases for J; bases not matched to a gene: 9. The CDR3 bases are TGTGCCTGGACCCTGACAGGGCCAGGCACTGAAGCTTTCTTT. Protein: CAWTLTGPGTEAFF.

This rearrangement joins TRBV7-2 to TRBJ1-5; 9 bases agree with TRBD1. Looked up from germline, CDR1 is SGHTA and CDR2 is FQGNSA. CDR3 length: 18 amino acids. J lost 0 bases, V lost 5 bases, and 11 bases had no gene match. The CDR3 region is CASSRAPGTGNSNQPQHF. The DNA for the CDR3 is TGTGCCAGCAGCCGCGCTCCCGGGACAGGGAATAGCAATCAGCCCCAGCATTTT.

The gene calls are TRBV6-5 and TRBJ1-6, with no clear D. There are 14 residues in the CDR3. CDR1 MNHEY and CDR2 SVGAGI come from the germline V gene. The V end was cut by 2 bases, the J end by 2 bases, with 4 bases between. The CDR3 DNA is TGTGCCAGCAGTTACGCGACCTATAATTCACCCCTCCACTTT. This encodes CASSYATYNSPLHF.

Remarks on this clone: Other DNA sequences from this sample encode an identical CDR3 as well. V gene TRBV7-3 combines with J gene TRBJ2-1; possibly TRBD1 for D (5 bases). V was cut by 1 base and J by 4 bases, with 5 bases left in between. Germline CDR1 reads SGHTA; CDR2 reads FQGTGA. The CDR3 extends over 13 amino acids. The CDR3 sequence: CASSLNRYNEQFF. The CDR3 region has the DNA TGTGCCAGCAGCTTAAACAGGTACAATGAGCAGTTCTTC.

The chain is built from TRBV5-1 and TRBJ2-5, with 9 bases lining up with TRBD2. With V trimmed by 0 bases and J by 3 bases, 3 bases remained unmatched. CDR3 length: 15 amino acids. Germline V lookup: CDR1 SGHRS, CDR2 YFSETQ. This CDR3 is CASSLGSGGEETQYF. The CDR3 DNA reads TGCGCCAGCAGCTTGGGTAGCGGGGGTGAAGAGACCCAGTACTTC.

The chain employs TRBV7-9 and TRBJ1-2; the D gene is possibly TRBD1 (6 bases). The CDR3 runs to 13 residues. Between the trimmed V and J ends, which lost 8 bases and 2 bases, there was a span of 12 bases. Germline assignment: CDR1 SEHNR and CDR2 FQNEAQ (reference sequence). Written as DNA, the CDR3 is TGTGCCAGCGGACAGACGACAAACTATGGCTACACCTTC. Translated: CASGQTTNYGYTF.

This sequence joins TRBV7-6 and TRBJ1-3, with TRBD1 identical over 8 bases. In germline, CDR1 is SGHVS, CDR2 FNYEAQ. After removal of 5 bases from V and 8 bases from J, the junction contained 14 bases not matched to a gene. The CDR3 has 16 amino acids. Written as DNA, the CDR3 is TGTGCCAGCAGCCCACTTGGGGGGACAGGAGTAGACACCATATATTTT. Translating it yields CASSPLGGTGVDTIYF. Full variable domain (missing parts from reference TRBV7-6 and TRBJ1-3): GAGVSQSPRYKVTKRGQDVALRCDPISGHVSLYWYRQALGQGPEFLTYFNYEAQQDKSGLPNDRFSAERPEGSISTLTIQRTEQRDSAMYRCASSPLGGTGVDTIYFGEGSWLTVV.

The gene calls are TRBV5-5 and TRBJ1-5, with 8 bases lining up with TRBD1. The V gene end was trimmed by 0 bases and the J gene end by 4 bases; junction bases not matched to a gene: 3. Per germline, CDR1 SGHKS and CDR2 YYEKEE (reference sequence). CDR3 size: 15 residues. The DNA for the CDR3 is TGTGCCAGCAGCTTGGCGGGACAGGAGAATCAGCCCCAGCATTTT. Translation gives CASSLAGQENQPQHF. The full variable domain, in which reference TRBV5-5 and TRBJ1-5 provide the parts outside the CDR3, is DAGVTQSPTHLIKTRGQQVTLRCSPISGHKSVSWYQQVLGQGPQFIFQYYEKEERGRGNFPDRFSARQFPNYSSELNVNALLLGDSALYLCASSLAGQENQPQHFGDGTRLSIL.

The rearrangement uses TRBV30 and TRBJ1-6; a weak D match, TRBD1 (5 bases). V gave up 0 bases and J gave up 6 bases, with 9 bases separating them. The CDR3 covers 14 residues. Per germline, CDR1 GTSNPN and CDR2 SVGIG (reference sequence). This CDR3 reads CAWSVDRVNSPLHF. CDR3 sequence (DNA): TGTGCCTGGAGTGTCGACAGAGTTAATTCACCCCTCCACTTT.

The genes are TRBV27 and TRBJ1-5; TRBD1 agrees at 8 bases. The CDR3 runs to 15 residues. CDR1 and CDR2 from the germline V gene are MNHEY and SMNVEV (reference sequence). The junction had 6 bases not matched to a gene; V was cut back by 8 bases and J by 0 bases. CDR3 nucleotides: TGTGCCAGCTGGGACAGGCAAAATAGCAATCAGCCCCAGCATTTT. Translating it yields CASWDRQNSNQPQHF.

This clone has a handful of counts. The DNA of the CDR3 is TGTGCCACCAGCAGAGATAATAGCAATCAGCCCCAGCATTTT. This codes for CATSRDNSNQPQHF. V gene TRBV15 combines with J gene TRBJ1-5; unclear D gene. This CDR3 is 14 amino acids long. Germline values: CDR1 LNHNV, CDR2 YYDKDF (reference sequence). Trimming pared 0 bases from V and 0 bases from J, leaving 3 bases between.

V and J are TRBV6-4 and TRBJ2-3, with TRBD2 identical over 8 bases. Germline CDR1 MRHNA, CDR2 SNTAGT. The CDR3 length is 16 residues. V lost 6 bases, J lost 3 bases, and 11 bases stayed unmatched. CDR3 sequence (DNA): TGTGCCAGCAGCCCAAAAGCGGGAGTCGGAACAGATACGCAGTATTTT. Amino acid sequence: CASSPKAGVGTDTQYF.

This clone occurred a few times. J is TRBJ2-5 and V is TRBV29-1; 8 bases are shared with TRBD2. The germline V gene encodes CDR1 SQVTM and CDR2 ANQGSEA. Trimming took 2 bases from V and 1 from J; bases not matched to a gene: 3. The CDR3 extends over 14 amino acids. The CDR3 DNA sequence: TGCAGCGTTGAAACGGGGGGGTCCCAAGAGACCCAGTACTTC. Its protein product is CSVETGGSQETQYF. The full variable domain, with the rest looked up from reference TRBV29-1 and TRBJ2-5, is SAVISQKPSRDICQRGTSLTIQCQVDSQVTMMFWYRQQPGQSLTLIATANQGSEATYESGFVIDKFPISRPNLTFSTLTVSNMSPEDSSIYLCSVETGGSQETQYFGPGTRLLVL.

This clone was found once. The chain recombines TRBV28 with TRBJ2-5; 7 bases map to TRBD2. From germline, CDR1 is MDHEN and CDR2 SYDVKM. The CDR3 covers 15 residues. J lost 2 bases, V lost 5 bases, and 8 bases had no gene match. CDR3 in DNA: TGTGCCAGCAGTGTACCAGGACTAGAACAAGAGACCCAGTACTTC. It is translated as CASSVPGLEQETQYF.

The chain uses TRBV6-5 and TRBJ2-1, with 9 bases lining up with TRBD2. Germline CDR1 and CDR2: MNHEY and SVGAGI. V shed 8 bases, J shed 5 bases, and the junction held 7 bases outside the gene matches. The CDR3 is made up of 14 amino acids. Here the CDR3 reads CASLRGGHNNEQFF. For the CDR3, the DNA is TGTGCCAGCTTGCGGGGGGGCCATAACAATGAGCAGTTCTTC.

The CDR3 loop is CASGLGSGGNQPQHF. The CDR3 DNA reads as TGTGCTAGTGGTTTGGGATCAGGGGGCAATCAGCCCCAGCATTTT. The gene calls are TRBV12-5 and TRBJ1-5; D perhaps matches TRBD1 (6 bases). Trimming took off 1 base at V and 2 bases at J, with 9 bases between the two ends. The CDR3 has 15 residues. Germline V gives CDR1 LGHNT, CDR2 FRNRAP.

The V and J genes are TRBV6-5 and TRBJ1-2; 7 nucleotides agree with TRBD1. Germline V gives CDR1 MNHEY, CDR2 SVGAGI. The CDR3 runs 12 residues. With V trimmed by 8 bases and J by 2 bases, 2 bases remained unmatched. The CDR3 is CASRQGNYGYTF. As DNA, the CDR3 is TGTGCCAGCCGACAGGGCAACTATGGCTACACCTTC.

This clone has only a few counts. V and J are TRBV19 and TRBJ2-5; TRBD2 matches at 7 bases. The CDR3 sequence is 13 residues long. Losses at the gene ends were 7 bases for V and 2 bases for J; bases not matched to a gene: 4. CDR1 LNHDA and CDR2 SQIVND come from the germline V gene (reference sequence). The CDR3 sequence is CASNFGRQETQYF. CDR3 DNA sequence: TGTGCCAGTAATTTCGGGAGGCAAGAGACCCAGTACTTC. The full variable domain, in which reference TRBV19 and TRBJ2-5 provide the parts outside the CDR3, is DGGITQSPKYLFRKEGQNVTLSCEQNLNHDAMYWYRQDPGQGLRLIYYSQIVNDFQKGDIAEGYSVSREKKESFPLTVTSAQKNPTAFYLCASNFGRQETQYFGPGTRLLVL.

The CDR3, as DNA: TGCAGCGTTGAGAGTTGGGGCGGGAGGAACATTCAGTACTTC. Its protein is CSVESWGGRNIQYF. The chain employs TRBV29-1 and TRBJ2-4; TRBD2 matches 8 bases. The germline gives CDR1 SQVTM, CDR2 ANQGSEA. V lost 3 bases and J lost 7; bases outside the gene matches: 8. The CDR3 extends over 14 amino acids.

The gene calls are TRBV28 and TRBJ1-1, with TRBD1 identical over 7 bases. The CDR3 consists of 14 residues. The J segment lost 1 base and the V segment lost 3 bases, leaving 2 bases of the junction unmatched. CDR1 is MDHEN, CDR2 SYDVKM, per germline. The CDR3 reads CASSFTGANTEAFF. The CDR3 bases are TGTGCCAGCAGTTTTACAGGGGCGAACACTGAAGCTTTCTTT.